Listed here are 23 T cell receptor beta chains from one sample, sequenced in a study of human T cells and chemical hapten exposure. One entry per CDR3 protein results from TCRdb running MiXCR on the RACE reads. The data hold approximately 100,000 distinct CDR3 sequences, with 9.2% observed a single time. Specified time point: patch test 2, 6 weeks after DPC sensitization. Treatment here: therapeutic diphenylcyclopropenone sensitization with weekly scalp DPC. The sequenced sample was whole blood, obtained in connection with sensitization to the hapten diphenylcyclopropenone (DPC). These receptors were obtained from a woman in her thirties or forties with alopecia areata. Some clones in this sample may be carry-over from other donors' samples.

V usage is TRBV11-1 and J usage is TRBJ2-1, with 7 bases identical to TRBD1. The germline gives CDR1 SGHAT, CDR2 FQDESV (reference sequence). This CDR3 spans 15 amino acids. With 9 bases clipped from V and 3 bases from J, the junction kept 11 bases outside the gene matches. The CDR3 nucleotides are TGTGCCAGACTACCCGAGACAGGGATCTACAATGAGCAGTTCTTC. Translating it yields CARLPETGIYNEQFF.

This clonotype was seen ten or more times. V gene TRBV12-3 or TRBV12-4 combines with J gene TRBJ1-4; TRBD1 is a possible D gene (6 bases). Trimming shortened V by 2 bases and J by 8 bases, and 12 bases separated the two germline ends. The CDR3 contains 14 residues. CDR3 in DNA: TGTGCCAGCAGTTTACAGGGGTTAATGGAAAAACTGTTTTTT. It yields the protein CASSLQGLMEKLFF.

The chain joins TRBV29-1 to TRBJ2-7, with 12 bases that match TRBD1. Looked up from germline, CDR1 is SQVTM and CDR2 is ANQGSEA. This CDR3 region has 14 residues. Unmatched junction bases numbered 6, after V lost 7 bases and J lost 2 bases. The CDR3 region is CSAEGTGGTYEQYF. The CDR3 coding sequence is TGCAGCGCCGAAGGGACAGGGGGCACCTACGAGCAGTACTTC.

This clonotype was counted only a few times. The genes are TRBV7-2 and TRBJ2-7; TRBD1 aligns across 9 bases. V lost 4 bases to trimming and J lost 2 bases; unmatched junction nucleotides: 3. The CDR3 sequence is 14 residues long. CDR1 is SGHTA, CDR2 FQGNSA, per germline. Here the CDR3 DNA reads TGTGCCAGCAGCTCTCGACAGGGGGCCTACGAGCAGTACTTC. This encodes CASSSRQGAYEQYF.

This clonotype was counted ten times or more. The V gene is TRBV7-8, the J gene TRBJ2-2; no firm D call. Germline V gene sequence: CDR1 SGHVS, CDR2 FQNEAQ. With 2 bases removed from V and 3 bases from J, the gap between germline ends came to 10 bases. The CDR3 is made up of 15 amino acids. CDR3: CASSLRLWDTGELFF. In DNA, the CDR3 is TGTGCCAGCAGCTTAAGGTTGTGGGACACCGGGGAGCTGTTTTTT.

This clonotype has ten or more counts. V usage is TRBV6-1 and J usage is TRBJ1-2; D gene unclear. Germline V gene sequence: CDR1 MNHNS, CDR2 SASEGT. The ends were cut back, 7 bases at V and 2 bases at J, with 20 bases in the middle. The CDR3 has 16 residues. Written as DNA, the CDR3 is TGTGCCAGCAAGGTCCAATTTCTCCTCCCCAACTATGGCTACACCTTC. Its translation is CASKVQFLLPNYGYTF.

This clonotype was counted between two and nine times. The chain is built from TRBV6-2 or TRBV6-3 and TRBJ2-6; TRBD1 matches 9 bases. Germline V gene data show CDR1 as MNHEY and CDR2 as SVGEGT. The CDR3 loop spans 17 amino acids. V was clipped by 5 bases and J by 0 bases; unmatched bases: 5. CDR3: CASSQQGALSGANVLTF. CDR3 nucleotide sequence: TGTGCCAGCAGTCAACAGGGGGCCCTCTCTGGGGCCAACGTCCTGACTTTC.

This clonotype was seen repeatedly, ten times or more. This chain connects TRBV5-1 to TRBJ2-1; 10 bases agree with TRBD2. Germline-derived CDR1 and CDR2 are SGHRS and YFSETQ. V lost 4 bases to trimming and J lost 8 bases; unmatched junction nucleotides: 12. This CDR3 contains 16 residues. The CDR3 reads CASSPVLAGERDEQFF. CDR3 nucleotides: TGCGCCAGCAGCCCGGTTCTAGCGGGGGAGAGGGATGAGCAGTTCTTC. Drawing the rest from reference TRBV5-1 and TRBJ2-1, the complete variable domain is KAGVTQTPRYLIKTRGQQVTLSCSPISGHRSVSWYQQTPGQGLQFLFEYFSETQRNKGNFPGRFSGRQFSNSRSEMNVSTLELGDSALYLCASSPVLAGERDEQFFGPGTRLTVL.

The chain has TRBV3-1 and TRBJ2-1, with D possibly TRBD2 on 7 matching bases. The V gene lost 0 bases and the J gene lost 9 bases, with 21 bases spanning the gap. CDR1 is LGHDT, CDR2 YNNKEL, per germline (reference sequence). This CDR3 is built from 17 residues. CDR3 DNA sequence: TGTGCCAGCAGCCAAGATTTGGGGAGCGGGGTGACAGGTGAGCAGTTCTTC. Its translation is CASSQDLGSGVTGEQFF.

The V and J genes are TRBV5-4 and TRBJ2-3; the D gene is possibly TRBD2 (6 bases). This CDR3 contains 14 residues. The germline gives CDR1 SGHNT, CDR2 YYREEE (reference sequence). V gave up 4 bases and J gave up 7 bases, with 16 bases separating them. Written as DNA, the CDR3 is TGTGCCAGCAGCCCCGACTTGGCGGGGAATACGCAGTATTTT. It codes for CASSPDLAGNTQYF.

V and J are TRBV3-1 and TRBJ2-5; tentative D call: TRBD2 (5 bases). The CDR3 is 13 amino acids. V was cut by 2 bases and J by 6 bases, with 10 bases left in between. Per germline, CDR1 LGHDT and CDR2 YNNKEL (reference sequence). CDR3 loop: CASSQQRRQTQYF. The CDR3 DNA reads as TGTGCCAGCAGCCAACAGCGGCGGCAGACCCAGTACTTC.

This clonotype was picked up many times. The chain recombines TRBV6-6 with TRBJ2-4, with D tentatively TRBD2 (6 bases). This CDR3 is built from 14 residues. Germline CDR1 and CDR2: MNHNY and SVGAGI (reference sequence). V dropped 8 bases and J dropped 0 bases, with 11 bases sitting between them. CDR3 nucleotide sequence: TGTGCCAGCTCGGGAGCTATAGCCAAAAACATTCAGTACTTC. This gives the protein CASSGAIAKNIQYF.

The sample holds a few counts of this clonotype. The genes are TRBV18 and TRBJ2-7; D is unclear. Trimming took 4 bases from V and 3 from J, leaving 19 bases between them. Germline CDR1 is KGHSH and CDR2 is LQKENI. This CDR3 has 16 amino acids. Written as DNA, the CDR3 is TGTGCCAGCTCACTTACGGCCAGACCTTTGATCTACGAGCAGTACTTC. It encodes CASSLTARPLIYEQYF.

This clonotype has just a few counts. V and J are TRBV28 and TRBJ1-5; D unclear. This CDR3 has 12 amino acids. CDR1 and CDR2 from the germline V gene are MDHEN and SYDVKM. V was cut by 5 bases and J by 7 bases, with 9 bases left in between. The chain's CDR3 is CASSIPEQPQHF. DNA for the CDR3: TGTGCCAGCAGTATTCCGGAGCAGCCCCAGCATTTT.

This clonotype was detected a few times. The J gene is TRBJ2-7, the V gene TRBV20-1; 7 bases match TRBD2. The J segment lost 2 bases and the V segment lost 3 bases, leaving 4 bases of the junction unmatched. Looked up from germline, CDR1 is DFQATT and CDR2 is SNEGSKA (reference sequence). This CDR3 is 13 amino acids long. The CDR3: CSASTSATYEQYF. The CDR3 DNA reads as TGCAGTGCTAGCACTAGCGCTACCTACGAGCAGTACTTC.

This clonotype has a count of ten or more. The chain carries TRBV4-2 and TRBJ2-4, with 7 bases lining up with TRBD1. Germline CDR1 reads LGHNA; CDR2 reads YNFKEQ. V was clipped by 4 bases and J by 3 bases; unmatched bases: 3. The CDR3 spans 14 residues. CDR3 nucleotide sequence: TGTGCCAGCAGCCGTGGGGACAGCAAAAACATTCAGTACTTC. Its translation: CASSRGDSKNIQYF.

This clonotype was seen ten or more times. The rearrangement joins TRBV6-2 or TRBV6-3 to TRBJ1-5; D remains unclear. Per germline, CDR1 MNHEY and CDR2 SVGEGT. The CDR3 has 12 amino acids. Trimming shortened V by 6 bases and J by 0 bases, and 3 bases separated the two germline ends. The CDR3 sequence is CASRTSNQPQHF. CDR3 bases: TGTGCCAGCAGGACTAGCAATCAGCCCCAGCATTTT.

There are a few counts of this clonotype. The genes are TRBV5-4 and TRBJ2-3; TRBD2 aligns across 8 bases. This CDR3 has 14 residues. The junction had 6 bases not matched to a gene; V was cut back by 0 bases and J by 9 bases. CDR1 SGHNT and CDR2 YYREEE come from the germline V gene (reference sequence). In DNA, the CDR3 is TGTGCCAGCAGCTTGGGAGCGGGGGAGGGAACGCAGTATTTT. Its protein is CASSLGAGEGTQYF. Drawing the rest from reference TRBV5-4 and TRBJ2-3, the complete variable domain is ETGVTQSPTHLIKTRGQQVTLRCSSQSGHNTVSWYQQALGQGPQFIFQYYREEENGRGNFPPRFSGLQFPNYSSELNVNALELDDSALYLCASSLGAGEGTQYFGPGTRLTVL.

The V call is TRBV7-2, the J call TRBJ2-5; D is tentatively TRBD1 or TRBD2 (5 bases each). Trimming left V 5 bases short and J 2 bases short, with 12 bases between. Germline V gene sequence: CDR1 SGHTA, CDR2 FQGNSA. The CDR3 contains 14 residues. In nucleotides, the CDR3 is TGTGCCAGCAGCCCTGGGACCCCTCAAGAGACCCAGTACTTC. Protein product: CASSPGTPQETQYF.

This clonotype has at least ten counts. The chain has TRBV12-3 or TRBV12-4 and TRBJ2-1; D unclear. The CDR3 loop spans 11 amino acids. V lost 4 bases to trimming and J lost 7 bases, with 5 bases between them. This CDR3 reads CASSSRNEQFF. The CDR3 region has the DNA TGTGCCAGCAGTTCCAGAAATGAGCAGTTCTTC.

The CDR3 sequence is CASSQLQGNGYTF. The CDR3 DNA reads TGTGCCAGCAGCCAATTACAGGGAAATGGCTACACCTTC. The chain links TRBV7-9 to TRBJ1-2; D is perhaps TRBD1 (6 bases). CDR3 length: 13 residues. CDR1 is SEHNR, CDR2 FQNEAQ, per germline (reference sequence). Trimming shortened V by 5 bases and J by 6 bases, and 13 bases separated the two germline ends. Looking up the rest from reference TRBV7-9 and TRBJ1-2 gives the full variable domain: DTGVSQNPRHKITKRGQNVTFRCDPISEHNRLYWYRQTLGQGPEFLTYFQNEAQLEKSRLLSDRFSAERPKGSFSTLEIQRTEQGDSAMYLCASSQLQGNGYTFGSGTRLTVV.

Only one count was recorded for this clonotype. The chain is built from TRBV5-8 and TRBJ1-5, with no clear D. Looked up from germline, CDR1 is SGHTS and CDR2 is YDEGEE. The ends were cut back, 0 bases at V and 3 bases at J, with 13 bases in the middle. The CDR3 is 16 residues long. CDR3 protein: CASSLAGGSDNQPQHF. CDR3 coding DNA: TGTGCCAGCAGCTTGGCCGGCGGGAGCGACAATCAGCCCCAGCATTTT. The full variable domain, completed using reference TRBV5-8 and TRBJ1-5, is EAGVTQSPTHLIKTRGQQATLRCSPISGHTSVYWYQQALGLGLQFLLWYDEGEERNRGNFPPRFSGRQFPNYSSELNVNALELEDSALYLCASSLAGGSDNQPQHFGDGTRLSIL.

This clonotype was counted between two and nine times. The chain carries TRBV7-9 and TRBJ1-1, with 12 nucleotides matching TRBD1. Germline CDR1 is SEHNR and CDR2 is FQNEAQ (reference sequence). V lost 8 bases, J lost 0 bases, and 4 bases stayed unmatched. There are 15 residues in the CDR3. The CDR3 DNA reads TGTGCCAGCTTAGGGACAGGGGGCATGAACACTGAAGCTTTCTTT. This sequence encodes CASLGTGGMNTEAFF.